These 8 T cell receptor beta chains came from one sample sequenced in a study of radiotherapy plus CTLA-4 blockade in lung cancer. Clones were sequenced by immunoSEQ multiplex PCR, and TCRdb holds only the in-frame ones, with some missing. Of some 73,000 clones detected, roughly 80% appear once; the ten largest clones hold roughly 10%. Here the sequenced sample was peripheral blood, taken from a patient treated with radiotherapy plus ipilimumab. Every receptor here comes from a human donor with non-small cell lung cancer whose response to radiotherapy plus ipilimumab could not be evaluated.

V usage is TRBV6-5 and J usage is TRBJ2-7, with TRBD2 identical over 7 bases. The V gene's germline CDR1 is MNHEY and CDR2 SVGAGI. CDR3 length: 11 amino acids. DNA of the CDR3: TGTCCCTCAGGGAGGGCCCACGAGCAGTACTTC. Its protein product is CPSGRAHEQYF.

The chain employs TRBV30 and TRBJ2-2; possible D gene TRBD1, 6 bases. Germline V gene data show CDR1 as GTSNPN and CDR2 as SVGIG (reference sequence). The CDR3 runs 13 residues. Trimming left V 3 bases short and J 5 bases short, with 10 bases between. This chain's CDR3 is CAWSTGRTGELFF. DNA of the CDR3: TGTGCCTGGAGCACAGGGCGAACCGGGGAGCTGTTTTTT.

The chain recombines TRBV7-2 with TRBJ1-5; D uncertain. Germline V CDR1 and CDR2: SGHTA, FQGNSA. Trimming cost V 2 bases and J 1 base, with 6 bases left between them. The CDR3 is made up of 14 amino acids. The CDR3 coding sequence is TGTGCCAGCAGCTTAAATCCAAGCAATCAGCCCCAGCATTTT. It is translated as CASSLNPSNQPQHF. Variable domain in full (rest from reference TRBV7-2 and TRBJ1-5): GAGVSQSPSNKVTEKGKDVELRCDPISGHTALYWYRQSLGQGLEFLIYFQGNSAPDKSGLPSDRFSAERTGGSVSTLTIQRTQQEDSAVYLCASSLNPSNQPQHFGDGTRLSIL.

Here the CDR3 reads CASSSRVGTSGSSADTQYF. In DNA, the CDR3 is TGTGCCAGCAGCTCGCGGGTTGGGACTAGCGGGAGCAGCGCAGATACGCAGTATTTT. The rearrangement joins TRBV5-4 to TRBJ2-3, with 14 bases aligning to TRBD2. CDR1 SGHNT and CDR2 YYREEE come from the germline V gene (reference sequence). The V and J ends lost 3 bases and 4 bases, in that order; junction bases with no gene match: 13. The CDR3 runs 19 residues.

The rearrangement joins TRBV18 to TRBJ2-7, with 8 bases that match TRBD2. Germline V gene lookup returns CDR1 KGHSH and CDR2 LQKENI. Trimming took 1 base from V and 0 from J; bases not matched to a gene: 5. The CDR3 has 16 amino acids. CDR3 nucleotide sequence: TGTGCCAGCTCACCACAAACCGGGGGGGCCTCCTACGAGCAGTACTTC. It yields the protein CASSPQTGGASYEQYF.

This chain connects TRBV19 to TRBJ2-1; TRBD2 agrees at 10 bases. This CDR3 spans 16 amino acids. Trimming at V came to 8 bases and at J to 3 bases, leaving 10 bases not matched to a gene. Germline lookup yields CDR1 LNHDA and CDR2 SQIVND (reference sequence). The CDR3 region has the DNA TGTGCCAGTTCCGACCTACTAGCGGGATTCTACAATGAGCAGTTCTTC. The encoded protein is CASSDLLAGFYNEQFF.

The chain links TRBV5-1 to TRBJ2-1; 11 bases are shared with TRBD2. Germline V gene sequence: CDR1 SGHRS, CDR2 YFSETQ. The CDR3 sequence is 16 residues long. V dropped 0 bases and J dropped 9; count of bases not matched to a gene: 8. The CDR3 DNA reads as TGCGCCAGCAGCTTGGAACTAGCGGGAGTCGGGAGTGAGCAGTTCTTC. Amino acid sequence: CASSLELAGVGSEQFF.

V is TRBV9 and J is TRBJ1-3; a possible D gene is TRBD1 (6 bases). Germline assignment: CDR1 SGDLS and CDR2 YYNGEE. The CDR3 sequence is 14 residues long. V was shortened by 4 bases and J by 4 bases, with 12 bases between the two germline ends. CDR3 sequence: CASSPGGEGNTIYF. The CDR3 DNA reads as TGTGCCAGCAGCCCGGGGGGCGAGGGAAACACCATATATTTT.